This T cell receptor (beta chain) originates from a study of CD8 T cells in Susac syndrome. Germline V gene lookup returns CDR1 MNHNY and CDR2 SVGAGI (reference sequence). This CDR3 region has 12 residues. The V gene lost 7 bases and the J gene lost 9 bases, with 13 bases spanning the gap. The authors reverse transcribed roughly 0.5 to 1 ug RNA with random hexamers. In TCRdb, the immunoSEQ multiplex PCR reads were re-called with MiXCR into one record per CDR3 protein. The table shows about 200,000 distinct CDR3 sequences, with roughly 95% occurring only once. The chain combines TRBV6-6 with TRBJ2-1; D is possibly TRBD1 (6 bases). This TCR derives from a human donor with multiple sclerosis. The sample consisted of CD4+ T cells from PBMCs. CDR3 sequence: CASTPTGIEQFF. The DNA for the CDR3 is TGTGCCAGCACCCCCACAGGGATTGAGCAGTTCTTC.